This T cell receptor (beta chain) was profiled in a study of a mutant IDH1 vaccine in newly diagnosed glioma. Study summary: The sex distribution of treated patients was around 60% male and roughly 38% female, with a mean age of around 43 years. Study-wide findings and caveats: Changes in the top peripheral T cell clonotypes seemingly had no bearing on pseudoprogression. A vaccine-induced immune response developed in approximately 94% of the patients.

Noted time point: baseline, week 1 (first vaccination visit). The treatment: pre-vaccination baseline after standard-of-care therapy. The table lists this clone with a count of one. The antigen remains unidentified. The repertoire was sequenced with immunoSEQ multiplex PCR; TCRdb's copy has only in-frame clones and lacks some. The repertoire has about 88,000 clones, almost 85% of them found once; the top ten carry 4.5% to 5.5%. The CDR3 length is 15 residues. The germline gives CDR1 SGDLS, CDR2 YYNGEE. Between the trimmed V and J ends, which lost 3 bases and 7 bases, there was a span of 16 bases. The sample was PBMCs, taken from a glioma patient treated with radiotherapy, temozolomide or both. This receptor was obtained from a man aged 40-49 years with glioma. Some clones in this sample may be carry-over from other donors' samples. This chain connects TRBV9 to TRBJ1-4, with a tentative D call TRBD1 (5 bases). In DNA, the CDR3 is TGTGCCAGCAGCGCTCGAGAGGGGTCGGGTGAAAAACTGTTTTTT. Protein product: CASSAREGSGEKLFF.